This T cell receptor beta chain is from a study of cytomegalovirus exposure and HLA in healthy donors. Findings of the study overall: Analyzed later, association rates of TCRs varied across HLA loci, with DRB1 most and HLA-C fewest. Reportedly, fewer N-insertions than the approximately 700-donor mean appeared in an Asian-associated ancestry cluster in a later analysis. Excluded: some indistinguishable V segments such as TRBV6-2 and TRBV6-3.

The CDR3 consists of 12 residues. Germline V gene lookup returns CDR1 SGHAT and CDR2 FQNNGV. After removal of 8 bases from V and 7 bases from J, the junction contained 0 bases not matched to a gene. PCR amplification relied on 60 Vbeta primers (plus 13 Jbeta primers). Sequenced by immunoSEQ multiplex PCR; TCRdb stores in-frame clones only, minus some. The repertoire consists of about 140,000 clones, with about three quarters occurring once and the leading ten covering about 2%. This clone is a singleton in its sample. Its specificity is not known. Each donor was healthy, and each was a bone marrow donor.

The chain employs TRBV11-2 and TRBJ2-1; TRBD2 aligns across 12 bases. The sequence came from a man aged 35-49 years in good health and CMV-seronegative. Input material: PBMCs. CDR3 DNA: TGTGCCAGCGGACTAGCGGGAAATGAGCAGTTCTTC. This translates into CASGLAGNEQFF.